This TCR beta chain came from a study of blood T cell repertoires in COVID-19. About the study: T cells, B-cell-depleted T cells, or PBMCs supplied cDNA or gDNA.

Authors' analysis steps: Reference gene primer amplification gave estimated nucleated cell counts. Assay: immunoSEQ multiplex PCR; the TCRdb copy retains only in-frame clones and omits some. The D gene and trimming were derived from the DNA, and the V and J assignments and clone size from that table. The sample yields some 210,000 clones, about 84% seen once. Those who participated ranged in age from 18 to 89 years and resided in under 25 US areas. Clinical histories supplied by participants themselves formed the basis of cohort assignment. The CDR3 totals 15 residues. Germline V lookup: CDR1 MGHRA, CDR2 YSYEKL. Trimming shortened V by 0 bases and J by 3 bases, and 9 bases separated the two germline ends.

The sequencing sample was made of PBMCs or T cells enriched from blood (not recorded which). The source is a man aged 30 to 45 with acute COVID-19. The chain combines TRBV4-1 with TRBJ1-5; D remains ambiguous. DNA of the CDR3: TGCGCCAGCAGCCAAGATCTAAGCTTCAATCAGCCCCAGCATTTT. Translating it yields CASSQDLSFNQPQHF.